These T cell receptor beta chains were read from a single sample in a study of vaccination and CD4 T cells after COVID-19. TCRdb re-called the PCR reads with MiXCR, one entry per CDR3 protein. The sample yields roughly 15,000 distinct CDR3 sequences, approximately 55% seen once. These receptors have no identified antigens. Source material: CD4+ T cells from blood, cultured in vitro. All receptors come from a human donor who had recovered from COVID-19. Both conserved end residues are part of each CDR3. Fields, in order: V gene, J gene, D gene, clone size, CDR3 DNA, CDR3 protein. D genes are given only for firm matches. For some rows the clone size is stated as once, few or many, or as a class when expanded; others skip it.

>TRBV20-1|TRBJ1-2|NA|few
TGCAGTGCTAGATGGGCAGGGAACGCCGCCTATGGCTACACCTTC
CSARWAGNAAYGYTF
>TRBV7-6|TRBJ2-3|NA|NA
TGTGCCAGCAGCTCCCTTAGGGACTCATTCACAGATACGCAGTATTTT
CASSSLRDSFTDTQYF
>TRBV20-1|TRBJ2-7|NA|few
TGCAGTGCTAGAGATTCGTGGGGGAGCAGCACCTACGAGCAGTACTTC
CSARDSWGSSTYEQYF
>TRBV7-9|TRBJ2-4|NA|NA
TGTGCCAGCAGCTCAGGGGCTTCAGGCAAAAACATTCAGTACTTC
CASSSGASGKNIQYF
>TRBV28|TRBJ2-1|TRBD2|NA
TGTGCCAGCAGTCCGACTTTTGGGACTAGCGGGATTCTCTCCTACAATGAGCAGTTCTTC
CASSPTFGTSGILSYNEQFF
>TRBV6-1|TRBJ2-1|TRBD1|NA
TGTGCCAGCAGGCACAGGGGGCAGGATGAGCAGTTCTTC
CASRHRGQDEQFF
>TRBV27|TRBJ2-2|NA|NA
TGTGCCAGCAGTTTATCGGACTACGGGGGCCGGCCGGGTTTATACGGGGAGCTGTTTTTT
CASSLSDYGGRPGLYGELFF
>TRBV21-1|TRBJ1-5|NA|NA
TGTGCCAGCAGCAAAAAGGAGGTTTATAGCAATCAGCCCCAGCATTTT
CASSKKEVYSNQPQHF
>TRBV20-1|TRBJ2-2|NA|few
TGCAGTGCTAGACAGACAGGTGTTACCGGGGAGCTGTTTTTT
CSARQTGVTGELFF
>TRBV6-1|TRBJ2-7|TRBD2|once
TGTGCCAGCAGTGAGTGGACTAGCGGGGTTACCTACGAGCAGTACTTC
CASSEWTSGVTYEQYF
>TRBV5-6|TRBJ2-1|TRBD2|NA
TGTGCCAGCAGCTCGGAGGGAGGGTCTCCCTGGGATGAGCAGTTCTTC
CASSSEGGSPWDEQFF
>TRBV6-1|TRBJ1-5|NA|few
TGTGCCAGCAGTCCCACAGGGAGGAGCAATCAGCCCCAGCATTTT
CASSPTGRSNQPQHF
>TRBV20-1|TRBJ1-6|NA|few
TGCAGTGCCGTAACAGGGACTAATTCACCCCTCCACTTT
CSAVTGTNSPLHF
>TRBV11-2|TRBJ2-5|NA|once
TGTGCCAGCAGCTTTGTGGCGGGTGTTGGGGAGACCCAGTACTTC
CASSFVAGVGETQYF
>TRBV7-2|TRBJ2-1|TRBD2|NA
TGTGCCAGCAGCCAGCAGCCGGGAGGGCCTAATGAGCAGTTCTTC
CASSQQPGGPNEQFF
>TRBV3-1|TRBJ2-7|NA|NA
TGTGCCAGCAGCCAGTCCCTCTACGAGCAGTACTTC
CASSQSLYEQYF
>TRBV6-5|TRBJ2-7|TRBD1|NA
TGTGCCAGCAGTTACTCTGCAGGGGGCTACGAGCAGTACTTC
CASSYSAGGYEQYF
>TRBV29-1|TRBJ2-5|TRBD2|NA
TGCAGCGTTGAAAGCGGGGTTGGAGAGACCCAGTACTTC
CSVESGVGETQYF
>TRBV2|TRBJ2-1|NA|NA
TGTGCCAGCAGCATACTTGGGGGGTTCAGTGAGCAGTTCTTC
CASSILGGFSEQFF
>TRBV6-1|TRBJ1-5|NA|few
TGTGCCAGCAGAGGTAGCTCCGGAAGCGGACTATATAGCAATCAGCCCCAGCATTTT
CASRGSSGSGLYSNQPQHF
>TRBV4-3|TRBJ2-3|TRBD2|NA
TGCGCCAGCAGCCAGCTAGCGGGCCGCACAGATACGCAGTATTTT
CASSQLAGRTDTQYF
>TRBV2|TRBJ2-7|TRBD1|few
TGTGCCAGCATTCTGACAGGGGGTATCCACGAGCAGTACTTC
CASILTGGIHEQYF
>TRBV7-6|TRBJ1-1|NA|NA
TGTGCCAGCAGCTTAAGGGACGAGGGAGGTGAAGCTTTCTTT
CASSLRDEGGEAFF
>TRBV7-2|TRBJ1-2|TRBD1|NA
TGTGCCAGCAACAACAGGGGTATCTATGGCTACACCTTC
CASNNRGIYGYTF
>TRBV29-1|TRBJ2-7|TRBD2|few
TGCAGCGCTAAAACCGGGACTAGCGGGAGCGGGGAGCAGTACTTC
CSAKTGTSGSGEQYF
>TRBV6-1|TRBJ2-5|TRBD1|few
TGTGCCAGCAGTCCGGACAGGGCCCAGACCCAGTACTTC
CASSPDRAQTQYF
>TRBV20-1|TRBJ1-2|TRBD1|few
TGCAGTGCTCGCTACAGGGGTAGGAACTATGGCTACACCTTC
CSARYRGRNYGYTF
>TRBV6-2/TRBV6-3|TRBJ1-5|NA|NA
TGTGCCAGTAGGGGATCCGGCAATCAGCCCCAGCATTTT
CASRGSGNQPQHF
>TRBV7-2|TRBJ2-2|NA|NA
TGTGCCAGCAGCTTAGGCGGTACCGGGGAGCTGTTTTTT
CASSLGGTGELFF
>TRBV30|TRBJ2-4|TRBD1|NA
TGTGCCTGGAGCATAGGGACAGGGGGCAACATTCAGTACTTC
CAWSIGTGGNIQYF
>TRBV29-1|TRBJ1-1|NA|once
TGCAGCGTTGGGGGGGATTCGGTCACTGAAGCTTTCTTT
CSVGGDSVTEAFF
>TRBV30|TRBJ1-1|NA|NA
TGTGCCTGGAGTTTGCGGACCACTGAAGCTTTCTTT
CAWSLRTTEAFF
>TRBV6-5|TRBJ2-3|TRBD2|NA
TGTGCCAGCAGTTCACTAGCGGGCCTCACAGATACGCAGTATTTT
CASSSLAGLTDTQYF
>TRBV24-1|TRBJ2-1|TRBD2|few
TGTGCCACCAGTGACCCCGGACTAGCGGGTGGGAGCTCCTACAATGAGCAGTTCTTC
CATSDPGLAGGSSYNEQFF
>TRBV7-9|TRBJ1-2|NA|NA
TGTGCCAGCAGCTTCTCGGCAGGTCCATACTATGGCTACACCTTC
CASSFSAGPYYGYTF
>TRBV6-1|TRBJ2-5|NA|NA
TGTGCCAGCAGTAACCCCGGGGGAGAGACCCAGTACTTC
CASSNPGGETQYF
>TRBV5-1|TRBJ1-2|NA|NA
TGCGCCAGCAGCTTGGATGCAGGGTCTGGCTACACCTTC
CASSLDAGSGYTF
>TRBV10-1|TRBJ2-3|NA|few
TGCGCCAGCAGTGATAATTTGGGGTCCCGCACAGATACGCAGTATTTT
CASSDNLGSRTDTQYF
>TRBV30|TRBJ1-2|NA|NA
TGTGCCTGGAGGAGCCTCGGGGGGCCATACTATGGCTACACCTTC
CAWRSLGGPYYGYTF
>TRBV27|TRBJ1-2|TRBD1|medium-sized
TGTGCCAGCAGGACGGGACAGGGTGGTGATGGCTACACCTTC
CASRTGQGGDGYTF
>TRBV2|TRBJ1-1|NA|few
TGTGCCACGAGGGGGGGCCTCAGCACTGAAGCTTTCTTT
CATRGGLSTEAFF
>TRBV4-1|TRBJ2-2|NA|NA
TGCGCCAGCAGCCAATTCGGAGTCCCCGGGGAGCTGTTTTTT
CASSQFGVPGELFF
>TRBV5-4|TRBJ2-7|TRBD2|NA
TGTGCCAGCAGCCCAGGACTAGCGGGAGTCCCTAGCTCCTACGAGCAGTACTTC
CASSPGLAGVPSSYEQYF
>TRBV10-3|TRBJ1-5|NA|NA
TGTGCCATCAGGGACCGACCTAGGGAAGGGCCCCAGCATTTT
CAIRDRPREGPQHF
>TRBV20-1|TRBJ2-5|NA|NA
TGCAGTGCTAGACCCAGCAGGGGTCGAGAAGAGACCCAGTACTTC
CSARPSRGREETQYF